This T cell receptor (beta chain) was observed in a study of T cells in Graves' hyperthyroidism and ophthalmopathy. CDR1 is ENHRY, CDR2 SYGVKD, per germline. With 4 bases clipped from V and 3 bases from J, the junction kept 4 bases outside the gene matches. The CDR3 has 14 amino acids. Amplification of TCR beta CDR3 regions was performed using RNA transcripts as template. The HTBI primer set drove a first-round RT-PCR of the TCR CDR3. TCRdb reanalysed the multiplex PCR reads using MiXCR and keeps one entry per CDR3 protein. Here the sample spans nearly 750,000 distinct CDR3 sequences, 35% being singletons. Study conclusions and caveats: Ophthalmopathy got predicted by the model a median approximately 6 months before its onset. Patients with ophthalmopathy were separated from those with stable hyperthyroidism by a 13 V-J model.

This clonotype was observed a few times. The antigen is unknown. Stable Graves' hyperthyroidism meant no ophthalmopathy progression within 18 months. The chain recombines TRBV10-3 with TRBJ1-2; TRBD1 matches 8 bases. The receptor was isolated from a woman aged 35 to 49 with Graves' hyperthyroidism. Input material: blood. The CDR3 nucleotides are TGTGCCATCAGTGCCCGACAGGGGCACTATGGCTACACCTTC. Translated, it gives CAISARQGHYGYTF.